These 5 T cell receptor beta chains came from one sample sequenced in a study of T-cell memory formation after mild COVID-19. In TCRdb, the 5' RACE reads were re-called with MiXCR into one record per CDR3 protein. Counted here are about 430,000 distinct CDR3 sequences, about a sixth occurring once; the ten biggest clones make up about a fifth. Sequencing input: PBMCs or a T cell subset sorted from them (not recorded which). The receptor source for this set is a man aged 18 to 30 who had mild COVID-19 (a few samples of this study predate the infection). Cell type and time point are not known.

Worth noting for this clonotype: A read error may produce the germline difference seen at one junction end. This chain joins TRBV7-9 and TRBJ2-2; D tentatively fits TRBD1 or TRBD2 (6 bases each). Germline loops: CDR1 SEHNR, CDR2 FQNEAQ (reference sequence). The CDR3 spans 14 residues. In DNA form, the CDR3 reads TGTGCCTGCAGCTTAGAGGAGGGGGCCGGGGAGCTGTTTTTT. Amino acids: CACSLEEGAGELFF.

The V gene is TRBV4-1, the J gene TRBJ2-5, with TRBD1 identical over 8 bases. CDR1 is MGHRA and CDR2 is YSYEKL in the germline V gene. CDR3 size: 14 residues. V lost 1 base to trimming and J lost 9 bases; unmatched junction nucleotides: 7. This chain's CDR3 is CASSQVAGGEAQYF. Written as DNA, the CDR3 is TGCGCCAGCAGCCAAGTCGCAGGGGGCGAGGCCCAGTACTTC.

V usage is TRBV7-2 and J usage is TRBJ1-2, with D possibly TRBD1 on 6 matching bases. CDR1 is SGHTA and CDR2 is FQGNSA in the germline V gene. The CDR3 is 14 residues long. V was cut by 7 bases and J by 2 bases, with 14 bases left in between. The CDR3 protein is CASTSRGWNYGYTF. In DNA, the CDR3 is TGTGCCAGCACCTCGAGGGGGTGGAACTATGGCTACACCTTC.

This clonotype was picked up a small number of times. The chain couples TRBV23-1 to TRBJ1-2, with D maybe TRBD1 (6 bases). TRBV23-1 is designated an ORF whose function remains uncertain. CDR3 length: 16 residues. V lost 4 bases to trimming and J lost 0 bases, with 15 bases between them. The CDR3 region is CASSLDRTATNYGYTF. DNA for the CDR3: TGCGCCAGCAGTCTCGACCGGACAGCCACTAACTATGGCTACACCTTC.

This clonotype was recorded a few times. The V and J genes are TRBV7-2 and TRBJ2-7, with 8 bases that match TRBD1. V dropped 8 bases and J dropped 6; count of bases not matched to a gene: 12. Germline V gives CDR1 SGHTA, CDR2 FQGNSA. The CDR3 consists of 14 residues. CDR3 bases: TGTGCCAGCGGTGGAGGACAGGGCGTTTTCGAGCAGTACTTC. Protein: CASGGGQGVFEQYF.